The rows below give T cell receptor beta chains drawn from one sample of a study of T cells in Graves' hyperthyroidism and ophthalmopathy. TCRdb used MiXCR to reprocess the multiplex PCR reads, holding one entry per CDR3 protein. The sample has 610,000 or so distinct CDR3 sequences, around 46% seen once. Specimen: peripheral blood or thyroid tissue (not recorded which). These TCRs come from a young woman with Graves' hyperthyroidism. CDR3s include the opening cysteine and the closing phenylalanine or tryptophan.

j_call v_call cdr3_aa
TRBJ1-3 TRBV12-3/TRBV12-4 CASSLLGAGNTIYF
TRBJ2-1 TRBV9 CASSVGLGGPNEQFF
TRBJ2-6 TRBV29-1 CSVLPGQGSGANVLTF
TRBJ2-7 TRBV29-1 CSVEVQGNRLTYEQYF
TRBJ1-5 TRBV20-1 CSARSRQGANQPQHF
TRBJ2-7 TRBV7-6 CASSARDNAYEQYF
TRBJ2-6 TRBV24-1 CATGLGANVLTF
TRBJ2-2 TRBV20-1 CSARHSGSGTGELFF
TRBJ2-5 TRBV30 CAWTHSGKTQYF
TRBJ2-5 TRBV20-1 CSARDFRAASGRGQETQYF
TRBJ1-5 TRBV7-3 CASSLSEGQPQHF
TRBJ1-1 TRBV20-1 CSARATGGTEAFF
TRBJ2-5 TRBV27 CASSLKVRETQYF
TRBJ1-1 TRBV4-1 CASSQDQNRPMWAFF
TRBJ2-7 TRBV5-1 CASRPGDTTYEQYF
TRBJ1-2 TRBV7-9 CASGSAGQSGYTF
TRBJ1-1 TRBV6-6 CASSRDTEALF
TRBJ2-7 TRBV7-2 CASSLKRESYEQYF
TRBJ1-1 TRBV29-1 CSLEGDTEAFF
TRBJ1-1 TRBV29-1 CSLTGGNTEAFF
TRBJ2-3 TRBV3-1 CASSRLAGWRYF
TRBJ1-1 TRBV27 CASRAWGNRANTEAFF
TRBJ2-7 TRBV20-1 CSTNPGLGHEQYF
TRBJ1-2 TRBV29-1 CSLESGTDRGYTF
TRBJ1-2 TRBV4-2 CASSQAVRDTDLGYTF
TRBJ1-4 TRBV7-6 CASSTGQGAKEKLFF
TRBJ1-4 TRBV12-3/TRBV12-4 CASSSTTSLGRINEKLFF
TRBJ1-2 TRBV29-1 CSLSGQNYGYTF
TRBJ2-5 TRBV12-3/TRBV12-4 CASRHRGQETQYF
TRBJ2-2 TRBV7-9 CASSLGEGTGELFF
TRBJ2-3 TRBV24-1 CATSRTRADGTDTQYF
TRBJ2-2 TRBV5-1 CASSLVVNTGELFF
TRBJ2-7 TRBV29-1 CSAQRGSRERYF
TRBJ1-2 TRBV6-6 CASSYLLRKREGARSEGYTF
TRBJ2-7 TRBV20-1 CSASPGVSEQYF
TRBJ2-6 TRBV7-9 CASRRLAGGGANVLTF
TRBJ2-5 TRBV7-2 CASSLGLDREQTQYF
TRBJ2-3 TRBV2 CASSEITYPDTQYF
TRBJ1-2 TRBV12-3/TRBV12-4 CASSLAIVPGRKNYGYTF
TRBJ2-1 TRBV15 CATSRDRSSIYNEQFF
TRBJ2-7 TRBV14 CASSGTHSSYEQYF
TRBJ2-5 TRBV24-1 CATSDPPGLAGAVETQYF